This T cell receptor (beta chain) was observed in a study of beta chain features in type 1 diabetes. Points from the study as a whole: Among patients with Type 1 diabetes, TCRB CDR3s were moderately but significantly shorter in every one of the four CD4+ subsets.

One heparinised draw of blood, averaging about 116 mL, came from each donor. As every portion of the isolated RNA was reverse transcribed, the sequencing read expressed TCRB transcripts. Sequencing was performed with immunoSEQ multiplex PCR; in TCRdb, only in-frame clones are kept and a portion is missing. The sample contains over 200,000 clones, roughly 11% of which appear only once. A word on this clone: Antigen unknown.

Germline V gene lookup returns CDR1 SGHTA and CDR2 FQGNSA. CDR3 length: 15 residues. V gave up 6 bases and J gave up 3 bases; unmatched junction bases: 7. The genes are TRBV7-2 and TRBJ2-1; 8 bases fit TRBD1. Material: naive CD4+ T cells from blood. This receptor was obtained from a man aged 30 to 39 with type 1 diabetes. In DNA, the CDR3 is TGTGCCAGCAGTCGGACAGGGCGACACTACAATGAGCAGTTCTTC. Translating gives CASSRTGRHYNEQFF.